The clone carrying this TCR beta chain occurred many times. TCRdb re-called the reads with MiXCR, one entry per CDR3 protein. Here the sample spans almost 300,000 distinct CDR3 sequences, roughly 9.3% being singletons. This sample was included in a study of T cell repertoires in cytomegalovirus infection. The CDR3 contains 16 residues. Between the trimmed V and J ends, which lost 7 bases and 1 base, there was a span of 18 bases. Material: PBMCs. This chain joins TRBV12-3 or TRBV12-4 and TRBJ2-3, with TRBD1 as a possible D gene (6 bases). This TCR was sampled from a human donor in good health (CMV status not recorded). Some clones in this sample may be carry-over from other donors' samples. The CDR3 sequence is CASTYGLAGGTDTQYF. The CDR3 DNA reads TGTGCCAGCACGTATGGTTTAGCAGGGGGCACAGATACGCAGTATTTT.